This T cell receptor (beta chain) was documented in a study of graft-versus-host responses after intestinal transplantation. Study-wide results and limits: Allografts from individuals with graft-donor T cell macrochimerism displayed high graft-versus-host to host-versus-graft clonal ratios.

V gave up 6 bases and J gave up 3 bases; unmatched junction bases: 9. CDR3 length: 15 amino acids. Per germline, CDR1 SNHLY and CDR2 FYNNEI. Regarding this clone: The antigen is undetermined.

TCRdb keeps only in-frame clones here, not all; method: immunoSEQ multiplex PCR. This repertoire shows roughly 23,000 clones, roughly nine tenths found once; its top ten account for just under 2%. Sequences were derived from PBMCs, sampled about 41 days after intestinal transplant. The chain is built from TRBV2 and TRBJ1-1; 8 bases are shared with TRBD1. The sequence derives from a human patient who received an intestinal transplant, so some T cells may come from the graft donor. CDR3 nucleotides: TGTGCCAGCAGGAATGGACAGGGAAAAGACACTGAAGCTTTCTTT. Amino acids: CASRNGQGKDTEAFF.